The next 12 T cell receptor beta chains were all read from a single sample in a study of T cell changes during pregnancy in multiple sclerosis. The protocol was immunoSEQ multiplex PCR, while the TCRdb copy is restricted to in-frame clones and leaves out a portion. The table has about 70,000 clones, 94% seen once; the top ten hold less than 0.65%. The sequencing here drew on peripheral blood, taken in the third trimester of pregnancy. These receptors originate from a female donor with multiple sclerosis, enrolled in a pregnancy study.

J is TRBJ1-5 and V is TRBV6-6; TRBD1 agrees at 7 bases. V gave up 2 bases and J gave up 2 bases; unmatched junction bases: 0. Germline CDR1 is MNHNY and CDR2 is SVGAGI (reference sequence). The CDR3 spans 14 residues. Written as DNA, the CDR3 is TGTGCCAGCAGTTACGGGACAGGCAATCAGCCCCAGCATTTT. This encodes CASSYGTGNQPQHF.

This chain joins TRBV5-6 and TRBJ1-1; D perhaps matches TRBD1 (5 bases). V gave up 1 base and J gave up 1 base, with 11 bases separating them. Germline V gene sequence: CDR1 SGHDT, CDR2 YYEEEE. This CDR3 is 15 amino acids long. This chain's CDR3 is CASSLMGQGNTEAFF. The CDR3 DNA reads TGTGCCAGCAGCTTGATGGGGCAGGGGAACACTGAAGCTTTCTTT.

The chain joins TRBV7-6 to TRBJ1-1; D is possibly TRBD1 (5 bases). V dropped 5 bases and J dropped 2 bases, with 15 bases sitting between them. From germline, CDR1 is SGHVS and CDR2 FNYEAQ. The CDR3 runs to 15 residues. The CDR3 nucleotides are TGTGCCAGCAGCCCTCGGGGGTATTATAACACTGAAGCTTTCTTT. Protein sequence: CASSPRGYYNTEAFF.

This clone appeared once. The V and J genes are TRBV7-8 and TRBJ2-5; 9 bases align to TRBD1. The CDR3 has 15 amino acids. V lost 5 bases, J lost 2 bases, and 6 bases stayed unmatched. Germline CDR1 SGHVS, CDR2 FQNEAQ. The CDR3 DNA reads TGTGCCAGCAGCCCACGGGACAGGGCGCAAGAGACCCAGTACTTC. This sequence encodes CASSPRDRAQETQYF.

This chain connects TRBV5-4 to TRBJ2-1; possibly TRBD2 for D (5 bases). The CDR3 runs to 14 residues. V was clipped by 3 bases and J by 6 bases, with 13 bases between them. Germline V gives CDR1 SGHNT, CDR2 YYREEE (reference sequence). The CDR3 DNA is TGTGCCAGCAGCTGGAGGTTTCGGGGCAATGAGCAGTTCTTC. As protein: CASSWRFRGNEQFF.

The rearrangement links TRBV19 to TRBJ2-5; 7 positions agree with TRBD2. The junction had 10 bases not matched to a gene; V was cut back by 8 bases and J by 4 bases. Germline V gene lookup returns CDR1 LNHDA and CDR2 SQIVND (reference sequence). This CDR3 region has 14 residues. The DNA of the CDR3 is TGTGCCAGTCAGCCGGGGGGAAAACGAGAGACCCAGTACTTC. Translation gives CASQPGGKRETQYF.

The CDR3: CASSFAGTDGTTDTQYF. CDR3 nucleotide sequence: TGCGCCAGCAGCTTCGCCGGGACAGATGGGACTACAGATACGCAGTATTTT. This sequence joins TRBV5-1 and TRBJ2-3; the D gene is possibly TRBD1 (7 bases). There are 17 residues in the CDR3. V gave up 2 bases and J gave up 3 bases, with 19 bases separating them. Germline lookup yields CDR1 SGHRS and CDR2 YFSETQ. Full variable domain (remainder filled in from reference TRBV5-1 and TRBJ2-3): KAGVTQTPRYLIKTRGQQVTLSCSPISGHRSVSWYQQTPGQGLQFLFEYFSETQRNKGNFPGRFSGRQFSNSRSEMNVSTLELGDSALYLCASSFAGTDGTTDTQYFGPGTRLTVL.

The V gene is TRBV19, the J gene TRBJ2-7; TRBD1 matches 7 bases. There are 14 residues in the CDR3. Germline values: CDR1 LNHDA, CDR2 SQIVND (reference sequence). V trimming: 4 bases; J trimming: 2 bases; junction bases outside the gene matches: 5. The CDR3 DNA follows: TGTGCCAGTAGTACCCGACAGGGAACCTACGAGCAGTACTTC. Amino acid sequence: CASSTRQGTYEQYF.

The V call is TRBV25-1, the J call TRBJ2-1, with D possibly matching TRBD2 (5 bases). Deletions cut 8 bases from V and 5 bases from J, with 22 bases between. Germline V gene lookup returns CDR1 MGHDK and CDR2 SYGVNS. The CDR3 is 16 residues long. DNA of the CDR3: TGTGCCAGCTCCGACGGGGTCTCTAAAGCCCACAATGAGCAGTTCTTC. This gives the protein CASSDGVSKAHNEQFF.

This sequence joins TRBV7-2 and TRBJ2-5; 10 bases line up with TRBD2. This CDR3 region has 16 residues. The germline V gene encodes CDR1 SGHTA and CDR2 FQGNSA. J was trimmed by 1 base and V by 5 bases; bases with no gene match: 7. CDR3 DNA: TGTGCCAGCAGCGAATTTAGCGGGGGGATCCAAGAGACCCAGTACTTC. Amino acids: CASSEFSGGIQETQYF.

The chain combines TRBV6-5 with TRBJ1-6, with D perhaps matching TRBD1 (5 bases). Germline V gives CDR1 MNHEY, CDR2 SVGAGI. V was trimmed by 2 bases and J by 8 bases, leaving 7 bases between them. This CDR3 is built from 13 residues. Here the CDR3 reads CASSYRGYSPLHF. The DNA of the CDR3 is TGTGCCAGCAGTTACAGGGGTTATTCACCCCTCCACTTT.

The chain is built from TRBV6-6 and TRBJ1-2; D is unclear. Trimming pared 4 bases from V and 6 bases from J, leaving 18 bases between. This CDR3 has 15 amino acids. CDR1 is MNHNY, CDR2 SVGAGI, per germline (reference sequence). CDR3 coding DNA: TGTGCCAGCAGTTCCCCTGACATCAATCCCCATGGCTACACCTTC. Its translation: CASSSPDINPHGYTF.